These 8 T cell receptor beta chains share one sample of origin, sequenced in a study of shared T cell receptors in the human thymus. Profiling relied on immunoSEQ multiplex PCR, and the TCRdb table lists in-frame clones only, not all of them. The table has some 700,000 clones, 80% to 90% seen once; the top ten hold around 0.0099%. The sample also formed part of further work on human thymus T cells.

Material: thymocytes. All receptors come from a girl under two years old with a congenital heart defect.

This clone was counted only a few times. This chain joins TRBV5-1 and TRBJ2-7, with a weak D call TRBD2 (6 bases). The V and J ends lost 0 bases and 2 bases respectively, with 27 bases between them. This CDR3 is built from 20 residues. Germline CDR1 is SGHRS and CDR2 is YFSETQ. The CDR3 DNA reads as TGCGCCAGCAGCTTGGTTGAAGGGTCCGGGCATCCGGGAGTCGCCTACGAGCAGTACTTC. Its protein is CASSLVEGSGHPGVAYEQYF.

In nucleotides, the CDR3 is TGTGCCAGCAGCCCGAGTTTGGGAGAAATAGCCAAAAACATTCAGTACTTC. As protein: CASSPSLGEIAKNIQYF. The gene calls are TRBV5-5 and TRBJ2-4; the D gene is possibly TRBD2 (5 bases). The germline V and J ends were trimmed by 4 bases and 0 bases, with 17 bases remaining between them. The CDR3 loop spans 17 amino acids. Germline assignment: CDR1 SGHKS and CDR2 YYEKEE (reference sequence).

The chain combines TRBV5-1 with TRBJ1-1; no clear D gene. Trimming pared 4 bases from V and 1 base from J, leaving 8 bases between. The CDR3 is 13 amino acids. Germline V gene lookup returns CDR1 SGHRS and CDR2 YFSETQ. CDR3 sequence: CASSLTRNTEAFF. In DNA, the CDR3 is TGCGCCAGCAGCCTCACACGGAACACTGAAGCTTTCTTT.

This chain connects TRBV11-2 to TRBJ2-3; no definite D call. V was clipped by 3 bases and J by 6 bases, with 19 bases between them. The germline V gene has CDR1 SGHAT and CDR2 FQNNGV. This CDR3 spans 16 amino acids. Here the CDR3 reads CASSFSRGLFTDTQYF. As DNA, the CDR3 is TGTGCCAGCAGCTTCTCTCGTGGGCTATTTACCGATACGCAGTATTTT. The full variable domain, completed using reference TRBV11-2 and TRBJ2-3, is EAGVAQSPRYKIIEKRQSVAFWCNPISGHATLYWYQQILGQGPKLLIQFQNNGVVDDSQLPKDRFSAERLKGVDSTLKIQPAKLEDSAVYLCASSFSRGLFTDTQYFGPGTRLTVL.

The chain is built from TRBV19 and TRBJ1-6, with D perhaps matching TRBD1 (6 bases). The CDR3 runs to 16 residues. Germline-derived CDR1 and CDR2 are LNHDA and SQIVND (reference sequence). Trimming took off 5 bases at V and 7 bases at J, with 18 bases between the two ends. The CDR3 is CASSPGGQISNSPLHF. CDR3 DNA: TGTGCCAGTAGTCCGGGTGGACAGATTTCGAATTCACCCCTCCACTTT.

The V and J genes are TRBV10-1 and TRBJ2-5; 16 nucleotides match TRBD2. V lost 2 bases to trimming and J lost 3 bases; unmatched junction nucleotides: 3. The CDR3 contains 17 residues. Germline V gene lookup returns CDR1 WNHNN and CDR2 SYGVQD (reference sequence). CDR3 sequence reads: CASSEPGTSGGEETQYF. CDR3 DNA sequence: TGCGCCAGCAGTGAGCCCGGGACTAGCGGGGGGGAAGAGACCCAGTACTTC.

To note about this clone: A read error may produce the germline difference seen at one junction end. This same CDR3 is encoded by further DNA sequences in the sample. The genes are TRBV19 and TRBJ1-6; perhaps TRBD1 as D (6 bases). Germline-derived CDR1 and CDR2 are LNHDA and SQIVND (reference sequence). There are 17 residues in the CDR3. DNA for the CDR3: TGTGCCAGCAGAGGACAGAGGGCCAGCTCCTATAATTCCCCCCTCCACTTT. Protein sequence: CASRGQRASSYNSPLHF.

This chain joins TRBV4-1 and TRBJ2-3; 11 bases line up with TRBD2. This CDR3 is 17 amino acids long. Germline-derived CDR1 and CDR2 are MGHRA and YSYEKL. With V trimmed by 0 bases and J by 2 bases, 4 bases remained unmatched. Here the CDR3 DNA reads TGCGCCAGCAGCCAAGATAGCGGGGGGGTCGCCACAGATACGCAGTATTTT. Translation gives CASSQDSGGVATDTQYF.